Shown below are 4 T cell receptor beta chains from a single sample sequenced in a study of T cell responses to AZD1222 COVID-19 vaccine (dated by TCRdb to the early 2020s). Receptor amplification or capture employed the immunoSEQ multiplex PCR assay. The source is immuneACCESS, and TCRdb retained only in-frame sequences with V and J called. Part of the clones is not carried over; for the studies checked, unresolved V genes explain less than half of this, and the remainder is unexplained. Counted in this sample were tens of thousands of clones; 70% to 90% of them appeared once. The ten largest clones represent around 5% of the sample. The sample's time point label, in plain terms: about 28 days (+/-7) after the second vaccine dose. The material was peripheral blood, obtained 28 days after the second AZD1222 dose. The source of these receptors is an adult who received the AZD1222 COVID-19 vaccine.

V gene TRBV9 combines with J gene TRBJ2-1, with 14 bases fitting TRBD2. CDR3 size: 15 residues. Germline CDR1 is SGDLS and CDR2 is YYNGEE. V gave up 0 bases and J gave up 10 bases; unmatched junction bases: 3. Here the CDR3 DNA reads TGTGCCAGCAGCGTAGCGGGGACTAGCGGGGGAGAGCAGTTCTTC. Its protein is CASSVAGTSGGEQFF.

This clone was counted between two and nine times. The CDR3: CASSQVDRVESPLHF. DNA of the CDR3: TGTGCCAGCAGCCAAGTTGACAGGGTAGAGTCACCCCTCCACTTT. The chain links TRBV3-1 (or the pseudogene TRBV3-2) to TRBJ1-6, with TRBD1 identical over 7 bases. The trim removed 1 base at V and 10 bases at J, leaving 7 bases unmatched. This CDR3 comprises 15 residues. In germline, CDR1 is LGHDT, CDR2 YNNKEL (reference sequence).

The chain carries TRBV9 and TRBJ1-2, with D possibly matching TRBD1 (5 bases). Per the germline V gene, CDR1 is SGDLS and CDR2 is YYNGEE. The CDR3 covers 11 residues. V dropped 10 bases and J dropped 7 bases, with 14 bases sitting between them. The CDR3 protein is CARGAGSGYTF. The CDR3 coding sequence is TGTGCCCGCGGGGCGGGGAGTGGCTACACCTTC.

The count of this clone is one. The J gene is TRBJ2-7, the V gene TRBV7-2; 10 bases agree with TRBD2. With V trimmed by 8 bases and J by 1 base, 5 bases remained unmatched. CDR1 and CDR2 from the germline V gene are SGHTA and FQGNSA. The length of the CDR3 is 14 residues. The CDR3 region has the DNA TGTGCCAGCCGAAGCGGGGGGGCTTCCTACGAGCAGTACTTC. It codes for CASRSGGASYEQYF.